Presented here are 10 T cell receptor beta chains from one specimen sequenced in a study of blood T cell repertoires in COVID-19. Assay: immunoSEQ multiplex PCR; the TCRdb copy retains only in-frame clones and omits some. Of some 230,000 clones listed, approximately 78% were seen once; the top ten hold over 7%. The material sequenced was peripheral blood. These receptors came from a woman older than 75 with COVID-19, enrolled during active disease.

The chain recombines TRBV18 with TRBJ2-7; D is possibly TRBD2 (5 bases). Deletions cut 3 bases from V and 0 bases from J, with 12 bases between. The CDR3 runs 15 residues. Per the germline V gene, CDR1 is KGHSH and CDR2 is LQKENI. The chain's CDR3 is CASSPSRDYSYEQYF. The CDR3 DNA follows: TGTGCCAGCTCACCGAGCCGGGATTACTCCTACGAGCAGTACTTC. Supplemented by reference TRBV18 and TRBJ2-7, the full variable domain reads NAGVMQNPRHLVRRRGQEARLRCSPMKGHSHVYWYRQLPEEGLKFMVYLQKENIIDESGMPKERFSAEFPKEGPSILRIQQVVRGDSAAYFCASSPSRDYSYEQYFGPGTRLTVT.

The rearrangement uses TRBV4-3 and TRBJ1-1, with no clear D. CDR1 LGHNA and CDR2 YSLEER come from the germline V gene. The CDR3 has 15 amino acids. Trimming shortened V by 3 bases and J by 2 bases, and 13 bases separated the two germline ends. CDR3 nucleotide sequence: TGCGCCAGCAGCCACGCCGCCGGCGGTAACACTGAAGCTTTCTTT. Its protein product is CASSHAAGGNTEAFF.

This chain connects TRBV3-1 (or the pseudogene TRBV3-2) to TRBJ1-1; no clear D gene. Germline CDR1 reads LGHDT; CDR2 reads YNNKEL (reference sequence). Trimming took 0 bases from V and 7 from J, leaving 9 bases between them. The CDR3 is 13 residues long. The CDR3 nucleotides read TGTGCCAGCAGCCAAGAAGGCGGTGGTGAAGCTTTCTTT. Translating gives CASSQEGGGEAFF.

The chain is built from TRBV5-1 and TRBJ2-2, with a tentative D call TRBD2 (6 bases). Trimming cost V 6 bases and J 3 bases, with 18 bases left between them. CDR1 and CDR2 from the germline V gene are SGHRS and YFSETQ. The CDR3 totals 16 residues. The CDR3 spells CASIKDGGEDTGELFF. Written as DNA, the CDR3 is TGCGCCAGCATCAAAGACGGAGGGGAGGACACCGGGGAGCTGTTTTTT.

There are a few counts of this clone. The chain combines TRBV2 with TRBJ1-2; TRBD1 aligns across 7 bases. Germline V gene data show CDR1 as SNHLY and CDR2 as FYNNEI. V dropped 8 bases and J dropped 0; count of bases not matched to a gene: 12. The CDR3 is 16 residues long. CDR3: CASLSATGLTNYGYTF. The CDR3 region has the DNA TGTGCCAGCCTTAGCGCGACAGGGTTGACTAACTATGGCTACACCTTC.

Notes on this clone: Other DNA variants within this sample encode the same CDR3. V and J are TRBV25-1 and TRBJ1-1; D may be TRBD1 (5 bases). The germline gives CDR1 MGHDK, CDR2 SYGVNS. The V gene lost 3 bases and the J gene lost 1 base, with 6 bases spanning the gap. The CDR3 spans 13 residues. The CDR3 sequence is CASSEQGNTEAFF. CDR3 nucleotides: TGTGCCAGCAGTGAGCAGGGGAACACTGAAGCTTTCTTT.

The rearrangement links TRBV3-1 (or the pseudogene TRBV3-2) to TRBJ1-3, with TRBD1 as a possible D gene (5 bases). V was shortened by 4 bases and J by 8 bases, with 9 bases between the two germline ends. There are 12 residues in the CDR3. From germline, CDR1 is LGHDT and CDR2 YNNKEL (reference sequence). CDR3 bases: TGTGCCAGCAGCCCGCGGGGCCACACCATATATTTT. Its translation is CASSPRGHTIYF.

The chain has TRBV7-9 and TRBJ2-3, with 12 nucleotides matching TRBD2. The CDR3 totals 18 residues. CDR1 is SEHNR, CDR2 FQNEAQ, per germline (reference sequence). Unmatched junction bases numbered 14, after V lost 5 bases and J lost 5 bases. CDR3 residues: CASSEFPLAGGEGDTQYF. CDR3 DNA sequence: TGTGCCAGCAGCGAATTTCCACTAGCGGGAGGTGAGGGAGATACGCAGTATTTT.

V usage is TRBV5-1 and J usage is TRBJ1-3, with TRBD1 matching 8 bases. Per germline, CDR1 SGHRS and CDR2 YFSETQ. V shed 5 bases, J shed 8 bases, and the junction held 12 bases outside the gene matches. CDR3 length equals 15 residues. CDR3 sequence: CASSPAFGQGDTIYF. In nucleotides, the CDR3 is TGCGCCAGCAGTCCTGCTTTTGGACAGGGCGACACCATATATTTT.

This clone was counted a few times. The V and J genes are TRBV5-1 and TRBJ1-2, with unresolved D. V was shortened by 2 bases and J by 2 bases, with 10 bases between the two germline ends. CDR3 length equals 14 residues. The germline gives CDR1 SGHRS, CDR2 YFSETQ. CDR3 DNA sequence: TGCGCCAGCAGCTTTGACGGGTTCAACTATGGCTACACCTTC. Translated: CASSFDGFNYGYTF.